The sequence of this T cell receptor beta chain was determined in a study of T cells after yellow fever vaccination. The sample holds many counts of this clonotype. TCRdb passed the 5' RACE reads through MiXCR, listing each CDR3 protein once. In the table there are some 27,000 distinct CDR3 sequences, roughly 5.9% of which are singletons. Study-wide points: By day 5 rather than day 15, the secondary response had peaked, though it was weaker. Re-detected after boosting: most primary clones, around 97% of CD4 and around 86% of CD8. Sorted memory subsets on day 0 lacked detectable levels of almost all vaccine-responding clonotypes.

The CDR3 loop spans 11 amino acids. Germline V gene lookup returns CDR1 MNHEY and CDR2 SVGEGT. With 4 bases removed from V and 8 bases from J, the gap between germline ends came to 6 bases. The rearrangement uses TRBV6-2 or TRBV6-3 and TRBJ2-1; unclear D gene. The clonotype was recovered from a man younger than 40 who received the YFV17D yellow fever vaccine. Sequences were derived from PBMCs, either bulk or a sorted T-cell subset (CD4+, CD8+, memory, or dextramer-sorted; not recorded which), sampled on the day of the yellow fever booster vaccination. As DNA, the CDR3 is TGTGCCAGCAGTTTCATTGATGAGCAGTTCTTC. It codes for CASSFIDEQFF.